These T cell receptor beta chains were read from a single sample in a study of blood T cell repertoires in COVID-19. Assay used: immunoSEQ multiplex PCR; TCRdb lists only in-frame clones, some missing. Counted here are some 150,000 clones, more than 70% occurring once; the ten biggest clones make up 4.5% to 6%. The sequencing sample was made of peripheral blood. Every receptor here comes from a woman in her forties or fifties with acute or convalescent COVID-19. Each CDR3 is given without its conserved first and last residue.

V	CDR3
TRBV12-3/TRBV12-4	ASRYRGESPLH
TRBV6-5	ASSYGRDTQY
TRBV7-3	ASSLNQRGNGELF
TRBV2	ASSLAGRTDTQY
TRBV16	ASANSATNEKLF
TRBV15	ATSRDNGDTQY
TRBV4-3	ASSQDHQH
TRBV6-6	ASSRTASDGRGGTEAF
TRBV6-2/TRBV6-3	ASSYWGQGTYNEQF
TRBV6-5	ASRPRRGGNQPQH
TRBV6-5	ASRPTVAGELF
TRBV5-6	ASSLGSKWAF
TRBV7-9	ASSRQGNEQF
TRBV3-1/TRBV3-2	ASSPTGVEGISNQPQH
TRBV27	ASSLTGTGRYEQY
TRBV11-3	ASSLYRVHEQF
TRBV4-3	ASSQEGAGGSPLH
TRBV3-1/TRBV3-2	ASSLHRGDTEAF
TRBV2	ASSTQQSSGNTIY
TRBV2	ASGTRLEQQF
TRBV7-3	ASSPGQGHNEQF
TRBV3-1/TRBV3-2	ASSQDRGQPQH
TRBV6-2/TRBV6-3	ASSYGGVGNQPQH
TRBV11-3	ASTLGPGGEQY
TRBV7-2	ASSPAGLGEKLF
TRBV27	ASSPRTGKRTEAF
TRBV28	ASLSLGHYEQY
TRBV12-3/TRBV12-4	ASSSGLAGEQY
TRBV9	ASSVLSHEQF
TRBV10-3	AISESGSGAEAF
TRBV4-3	ASSQDRGERGYT
TRBV6-6	ASSYRQGADQPQH
TRBV19	ASSGTGERVQF
TRBV4-2	ASSQTEDSGNTIY
TRBV27	ASSSPLEGKLF
TRBV19	ASSMGRGVNEQF
TRBV7-9	ASSPTQGTGSYEQY
TRBV6-4	ASSGQGMSYNEQF